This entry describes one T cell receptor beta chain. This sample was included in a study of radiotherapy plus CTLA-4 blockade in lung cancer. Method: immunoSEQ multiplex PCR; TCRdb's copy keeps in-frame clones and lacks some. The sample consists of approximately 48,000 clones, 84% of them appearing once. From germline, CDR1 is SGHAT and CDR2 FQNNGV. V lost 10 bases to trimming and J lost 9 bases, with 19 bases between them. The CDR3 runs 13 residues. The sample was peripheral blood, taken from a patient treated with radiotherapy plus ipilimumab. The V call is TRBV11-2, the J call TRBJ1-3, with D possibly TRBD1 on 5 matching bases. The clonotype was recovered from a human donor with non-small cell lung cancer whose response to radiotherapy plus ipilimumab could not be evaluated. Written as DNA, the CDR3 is TGTGCCACCAGGGACGGCGGAGGAGGCACCATATATTTT. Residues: CATRDGGGGTIYF.